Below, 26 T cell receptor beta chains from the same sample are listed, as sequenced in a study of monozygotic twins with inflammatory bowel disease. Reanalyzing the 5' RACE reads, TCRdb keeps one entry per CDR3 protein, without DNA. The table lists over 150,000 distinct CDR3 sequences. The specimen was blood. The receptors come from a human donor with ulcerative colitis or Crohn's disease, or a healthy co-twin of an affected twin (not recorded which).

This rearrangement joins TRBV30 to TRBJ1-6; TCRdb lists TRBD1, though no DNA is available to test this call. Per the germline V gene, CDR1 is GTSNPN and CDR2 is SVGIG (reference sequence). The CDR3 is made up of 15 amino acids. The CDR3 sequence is CAWSPAGTGNSPLHF.

This CDR3 is CASYRAGRNEQFF. This chain links TRBV7-9 with TRBJ2-1; TCRdb designates TRBD2, a call that cannot be tested without DNA. The CDR3 totals 13 residues. CDR1 is SEHNR and CDR2 is FQNEAQ in the germline V gene (reference sequence).

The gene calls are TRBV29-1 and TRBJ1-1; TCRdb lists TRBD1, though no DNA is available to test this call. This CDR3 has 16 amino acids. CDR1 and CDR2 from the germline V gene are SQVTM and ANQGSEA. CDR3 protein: CSVGGQSIALNTEAFF.

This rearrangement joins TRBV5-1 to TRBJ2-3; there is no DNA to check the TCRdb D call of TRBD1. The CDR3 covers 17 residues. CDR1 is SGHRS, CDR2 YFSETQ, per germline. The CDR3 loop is CASSAEPGYSSTDTQYF.

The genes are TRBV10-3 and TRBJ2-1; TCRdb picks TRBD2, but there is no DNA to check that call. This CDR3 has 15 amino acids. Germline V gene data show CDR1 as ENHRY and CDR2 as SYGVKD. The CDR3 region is CAISESGGTYNEQFF.

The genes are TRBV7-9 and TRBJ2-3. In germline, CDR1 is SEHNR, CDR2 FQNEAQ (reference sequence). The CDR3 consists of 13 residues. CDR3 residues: CATRNKGPDTQYF.

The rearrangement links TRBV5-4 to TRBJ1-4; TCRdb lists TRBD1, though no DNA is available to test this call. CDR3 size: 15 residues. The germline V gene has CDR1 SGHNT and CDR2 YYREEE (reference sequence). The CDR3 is CASSSGGGFGEKLFF.

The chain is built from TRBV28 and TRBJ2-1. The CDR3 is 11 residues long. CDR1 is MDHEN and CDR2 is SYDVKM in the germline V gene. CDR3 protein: CASSLESEQFF. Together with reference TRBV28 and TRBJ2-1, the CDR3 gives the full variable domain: DVKVTQSSRYLVKRTGEKVFLECVQDMDHENMFWYRQDPGLGLRLIYFSYDVKMKEKGDIPEGYSVSREKKERFSLILESASTNQTSMYLCASSLESEQFFGPGTRLTVL.

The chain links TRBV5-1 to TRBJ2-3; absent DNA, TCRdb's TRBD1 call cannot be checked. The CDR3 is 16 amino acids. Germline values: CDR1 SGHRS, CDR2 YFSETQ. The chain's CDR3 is CASSHPGQLGTDTQYF.

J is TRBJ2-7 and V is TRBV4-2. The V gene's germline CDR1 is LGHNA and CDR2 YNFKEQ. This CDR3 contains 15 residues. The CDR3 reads CASSRTTSSSYEQYF.

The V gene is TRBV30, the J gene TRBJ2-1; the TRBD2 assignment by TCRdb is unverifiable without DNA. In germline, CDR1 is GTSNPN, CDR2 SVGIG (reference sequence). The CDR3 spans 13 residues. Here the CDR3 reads CAWSIAGVGEQFF.

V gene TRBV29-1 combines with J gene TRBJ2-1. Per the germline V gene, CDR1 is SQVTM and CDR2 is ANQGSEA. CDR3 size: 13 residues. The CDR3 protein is CSVEELDHTEQFF.

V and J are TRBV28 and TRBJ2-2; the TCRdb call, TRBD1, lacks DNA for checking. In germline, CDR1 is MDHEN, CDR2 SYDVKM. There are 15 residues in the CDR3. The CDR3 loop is CASSLLQGNTGELFF.

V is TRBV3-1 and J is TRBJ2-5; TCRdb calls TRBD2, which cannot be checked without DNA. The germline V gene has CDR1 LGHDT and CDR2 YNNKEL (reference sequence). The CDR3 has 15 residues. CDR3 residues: CASSPLPSGGETQYF.

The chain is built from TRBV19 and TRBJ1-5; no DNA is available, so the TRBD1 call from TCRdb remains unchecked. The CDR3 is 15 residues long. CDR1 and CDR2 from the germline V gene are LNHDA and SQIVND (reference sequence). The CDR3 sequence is CASSKPGQGTQPQHF. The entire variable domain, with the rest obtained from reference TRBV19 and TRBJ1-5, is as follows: DGGITQSPKYLFRKEGQNVTLSCEQNLNHDAMYWYRQDPGQGLRLIYYSQIVNDFQKGDIAEGYSVSREKKESFPLTVTSAQKNPTAFYLCASSKPGQGTQPQHFGDGTRLSIL.

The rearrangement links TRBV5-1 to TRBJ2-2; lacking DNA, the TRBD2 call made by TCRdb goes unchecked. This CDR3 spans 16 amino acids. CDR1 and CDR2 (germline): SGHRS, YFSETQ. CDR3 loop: CASSFVESSNTGELFF.

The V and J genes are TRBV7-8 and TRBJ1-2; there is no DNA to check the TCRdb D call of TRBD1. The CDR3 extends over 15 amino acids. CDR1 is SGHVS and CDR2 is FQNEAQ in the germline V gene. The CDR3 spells CASSSTRTAGYGYTF. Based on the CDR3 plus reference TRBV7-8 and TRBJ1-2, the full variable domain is GAGVSQSPRYKVAKRGQDVALRCDPISGHVSLFWYQQALGQGPEFLTYFQNEAQLDKSGLPSDRFFAERPEGSVSTLKIQRTQQEDSAVYLCASSSTRTAGYGYTFGSGTRLTVV.

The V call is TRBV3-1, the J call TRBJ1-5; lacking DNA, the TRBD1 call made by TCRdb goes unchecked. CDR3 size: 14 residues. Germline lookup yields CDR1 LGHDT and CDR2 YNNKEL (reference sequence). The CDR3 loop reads CASSYGTGDQPQHF.

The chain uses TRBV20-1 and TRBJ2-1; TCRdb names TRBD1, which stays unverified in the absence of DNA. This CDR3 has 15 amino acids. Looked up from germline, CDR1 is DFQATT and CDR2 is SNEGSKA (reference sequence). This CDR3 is CSASWAGFSYNEQFF.

CDR3: CASSPLSRGATEAFF. V usage is TRBV5-1 and J usage is TRBJ1-1; as DNA is missing, the TRBD1 call by TCRdb cannot be tested. Germline V lookup: CDR1 SGHRS, CDR2 YFSETQ. This CDR3 has 15 residues.

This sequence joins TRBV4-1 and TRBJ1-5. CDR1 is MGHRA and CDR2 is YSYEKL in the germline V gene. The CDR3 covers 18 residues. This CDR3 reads CASSRSPFRHFGNQPQHF.

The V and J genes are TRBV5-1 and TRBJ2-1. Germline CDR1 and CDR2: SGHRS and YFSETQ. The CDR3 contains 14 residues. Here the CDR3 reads CASSLGATYNEQFF.

CDR3 amino acids: CASSQRRDRASSYNSPLHF. The V call is TRBV6-1, the J call TRBJ1-6; with no DNA, the TCRdb D assignment of TRBD1 cannot be verified. The germline V gene has CDR1 MNHNS and CDR2 SASEGT. This CDR3 comprises 19 residues.

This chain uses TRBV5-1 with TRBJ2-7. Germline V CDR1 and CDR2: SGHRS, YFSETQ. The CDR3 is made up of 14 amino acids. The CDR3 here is CASSLGLGNYEQYF.

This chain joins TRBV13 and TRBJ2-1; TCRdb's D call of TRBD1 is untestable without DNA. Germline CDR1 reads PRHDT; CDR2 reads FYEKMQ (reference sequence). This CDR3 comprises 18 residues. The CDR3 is CASSPRQKAIPIYNEQFF.

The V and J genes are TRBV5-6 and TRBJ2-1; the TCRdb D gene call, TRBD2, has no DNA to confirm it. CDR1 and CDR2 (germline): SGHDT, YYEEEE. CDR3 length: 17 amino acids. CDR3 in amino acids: CASSSFYLAGGDNEQFF.